This T cell receptor (beta chain) was obtained from a study of cytomegalovirus exposure and HLA in healthy donors. Study details: Around 81% of 350 to 400 genotyped donors fell in the Caucasian-associated ancestry cluster.

Whole-study findings and limits: Within an earlier analysis, most TCR beta V segments proved productive either about 90% or about 30% of the time. Cytomegalovirus-associated TCR beta chains were listed, numbering some 150.

The PCR ran on 60 Vbeta and 13 Jbeta primers. Sequencing was performed with immunoSEQ multiplex PCR; in TCRdb, only in-frame clones are kept and a portion is missing. The profile shows about 130,000 clones, approximately 78% of them singletons. The J segment lost 2 bases and the V segment lost 3 bases, leaving 9 bases of the junction unmatched. Germline V lookup: CDR1 SGHRS, CDR2 YFSETQ. The CDR3 extends over 16 amino acids. Regarding this clone: What it binds is unknown.

The receptor comes from a human donor in good health. V gene TRBV5-1 combines with J gene TRBJ2-3; 7 bases align to TRBD1. Material for sequencing was PBMCs. The CDR3 nucleotides are TGCGCCAGCAGCTCTATGACAGGGCTGAACACAGATACGCAGTATTTT. Protein sequence: CASSSMTGLNTDTQYF.